Listed here are 32 T cell receptor beta chains from one sample, sequenced in a study of Graves' ophthalmopathy and Graves' hyperthyroidism. For repertoire sequencing, the TCR beta CDR3 regions were amplified from RNA transcripts. The first round was an RT-PCR with HTBI primers, and the second round was a multiplex PCR. TCRdb re-analysed the multiplex PCR reads in MiXCR, keeping a single row per CDR3 protein. The table records about 400,000 distinct CDR3 sequences, around 17% of them present only once. The sequencing input was peripheral blood. The receptors stem from a woman aged 18-29 years with Graves' ophthalmopathy.

This clonotype appeared a few times. V gene TRBV30 combines with J gene TRBJ2-2; perhaps TRBD1 as D (5 bases). The V and J ends lost 3 bases and 4 bases respectively, with 12 bases between them. The CDR3 totals 14 residues. The germline V gene encodes CDR1 GTSNPN and CDR2 SVGIG (reference sequence). The CDR3 spells CAWRGRLGTGELFF. Written as DNA, the CDR3 is TGTGCCTGGAGGGGGCGCTTGGGCACCGGGGAGCTGTTTTTT.

This clonotype was observed many times. The rearrangement links TRBV28 to TRBJ2-7, with TRBD2 identical over 12 bases. The CDR3 has 16 residues. CDR1 MDHEN and CDR2 SYDVKM come from the germline V gene. The ends lost 1 base at V and 3 bases at J; junction bases unmatched: 4. The CDR3 spells CASSLSPTSGSYEQYF. The CDR3 DNA follows: TGTGCCAGCAGTTTATCCCCGACTAGCGGGAGCTACGAGCAGTACTTC.

This clonotype occurred many times. The CDR3 carries no conserved terminal phenylalanine or tryptophan, so it likely arises from a read error. The DNA is left out, because the CDR3 cannot be placed on it with certainty; the CDR3 is given as TCRdb lists it. The chain carries TRBV7-2 and TRBJ2-7; TRBD1, the table's D call, was not compared with the DNA. Germline CDR1 and CDR2: SGHTA and FQGNSA. The CDR3 is 12 amino acids long, termini counted. The CDR3 protein is CASSLFSYPPSI.

This clonotype was found many times. This chain's CDR3 is CASQTGGRNIQYF. CDR3 sequence (DNA): TGTGCCAGTCAGACAGGGGGCAGAAACATTCAGTACTTC. This chain connects TRBV25-1 to TRBJ2-4, with TRBD1 matching over 10 bases. Trimming cost V 9 bases and J 6 bases; bases outside gene matches: 5. The germline V gene has CDR1 MGHDK and CDR2 SYGVNS. The CDR3 is 13 residues long.

This clonotype was recorded at least ten times. V usage is TRBV6-1 and J usage is TRBJ2-5; 13 bases map to TRBD2. The V gene end was trimmed by 6 bases and the J gene end by 5 bases; junction bases not matched to a gene: 6. The CDR3 extends over 15 amino acids. CDR1 and CDR2 from the germline V gene are MNHNS and SASEGT. This CDR3 is CASSPTSGRSETQYF. The DNA for the CDR3 is TGTGCCAGCAGCCCGACTAGCGGGAGGTCTGAGACCCAGTACTTC.

There are many counts of this clonotype. The rearrangement links TRBV6-1 to TRBJ2-5; 8 bases align to TRBD1. V lost 5 bases and J lost 3; bases outside the gene matches: 14. The CDR3 runs to 17 residues. In germline, CDR1 is MNHNS, CDR2 SASEGT. Here the CDR3 DNA reads TGTGCCAGCAGTCTAGAAAGGGACAGGACAGAGGAAGAGACCCAGTACTTC. Protein sequence: CASSLERDRTEEETQYF.

In this sample, this clonotype turned up many times. This chain links TRBV12-3 or TRBV12-4 with TRBJ1-2; weak D call: TRBD1 (6 bases). CDR3 size: 19 residues. The ends were cut back, 4 bases at V and 4 bases at J, with 28 bases in the middle. The CDR3, as DNA: TGTGCCAGCAGTTCATTCAAAGTCCCAGGGGTTGGCGTTCTCTATGGCTACACCTTC. It yields the protein CASSSFKVPGVGVLYGYTF.

This clonotype was picked up many times. V gene TRBV11-2 combines with J gene TRBJ1-1, with 7 positions matching TRBD1. Germline V gene sequence: CDR1 SGHAT, CDR2 FQNNGV. This CDR3 contains 15 residues. V lost 1 base and J lost 2; bases outside the gene matches: 4. CDR3 coding DNA: TGTGCCAGCAGCTTAGTGCAGGGGGGCAACACTGAAGCTTTCTTT. Translated: CASSLVQGGNTEAFF. Combining the CDR3 with reference TRBV11-2 and TRBJ1-1 gives the whole variable domain EAGVAQSPRYKIIEKRQSVAFWCNPISGHATLYWYQQILGQGPKLLIQFQNNGVVDDSQLPKDRFSAERLKGVDSTLKIQPAKLEDSAVYLCASSLVQGGNTEAFFGQGTRLTVV.

This clonotype has at least ten counts. The chain has TRBV6-2 or TRBV6-3 and TRBJ1-5; TRBD1 is a possible D gene (6 bases). The CDR3 length is 15 residues. The germline V gene encodes CDR1 MNHEY and CDR2 SVGEGT. The germline V and J ends were trimmed by 2 bases and 4 bases, with 12 bases remaining between them. In DNA form, the CDR3 reads TGTGCCAGCAGTTACCCCGAACAGGGAAATCAGCCCCAGCATTTT. Translation: CASSYPEQGNQPQHF.

This clonotype was observed many times. The rearrangement joins TRBV7-9 to TRBJ1-6, with D maybe TRBD1 (6 bases). Trimming cost V 5 bases and J 10 bases, with 15 bases left between them. Germline-derived CDR1 and CDR2 are SEHNR and FQNEAQ (reference sequence). The CDR3 sequence is 14 residues long. Here the CDR3 DNA reads TGTGCCAGCAGCCTCTCACAGGGAGACTCACCCCTCCACTTT. It translates to CASSLSQGDSPLHF.

The gene calls are TRBV12-3 or TRBV12-4 and TRBJ1-2, with TRBD1 matching over 7 bases. There are 16 residues in the CDR3. V gave up 6 bases and J gave up 4 bases; unmatched junction bases: 14. The CDR3 coding sequence is TGTGCCAGCAGCTTGGACCTTAGGGGGCTGGGCTATGGCTACACCTTC. Protein product: CASSLDLRGLGYGYTF.

This clonotype was seen ten or more times. This CDR3 reads CATSGLAGIYEQYF. The CDR3, as DNA: TGTGCCACGTCCGGACTAGCGGGCATCTACGAGCAGTACTTC. The rearrangement uses TRBV6-1 and TRBJ2-7; 11 positions match TRBD2. CDR1 is MNHNS, CDR2 SASEGT, per germline. V shed 10 bases and J 3 bases; nucleotides not matched to a gene: 8. There are 14 residues in the CDR3.

This clonotype was seen ten or more times. A much larger clone lies one base from this, so it may be a read error. The chain links TRBV28 to TRBJ1-5; possible D gene TRBD1, 6 bases. Germline V gives CDR1 MDHEN, CDR2 SYDVKM. The CDR3 runs 18 residues. V was shortened by 8 bases and J by 2 bases, with 25 bases between the two germline ends. CDR3 sequence reads: CASAKAGALGRGNQPQHF. In DNA form, the CDR3 reads TGTGCCAGCGCCAAGGCGGGGGCGCTCGGAAGGGGCAATCAGCCCCAGCATTTT.

This clonotype appeared a few times. This chain links TRBV6-2 or TRBV6-3 with TRBJ1-1, with TRBD1 as a possible D gene (5 bases). This CDR3 has 14 residues. Germline CDR1 is MNHEY and CDR2 is SVGEGT. Trimming took 2 bases from V and 1 from J, leaving 8 bases between them. CDR3: CASSYGDPNTEAFF. The CDR3 region has the DNA TGTGCCAGCAGTTACGGGGACCCGAACACTGAAGCTTTCTTT.

J is TRBJ1-1 and V is TRBV5-1; D is unresolved. Trimming took 0 bases from V and 0 from J, leaving 9 bases between them. The CDR3 sequence is 15 residues long. CDR1 and CDR2 from the germline V gene are SGHRS and YFSETQ. In DNA, the CDR3 is TGCGCCAGCAGCTTGGTCGACACCATGAACACTGAAGCTTTCTTT. Translated, it gives CASSLVDTMNTEAFF. Complete variable domain (other parts from reference TRBV5-1 and TRBJ1-1): KAGVTQTPRYLIKTRGQQVTLSCSPISGHRSVSWYQQTPGQGLQFLFEYFSETQRNKGNFPGRFSGRQFSNSRSEMNVSTLELGDSALYLCASSLVDTMNTEAFFGQGTRLTVV.

This clonotype was counted many times. The chain combines TRBV6-5 with TRBJ2-7; D is possibly TRBD1 (5 bases). The CDR3 spans 16 residues. V lost 2 bases and J lost 0, with 14 bases in between. CDR1 is MNHEY and CDR2 is SVGAGI in the germline V gene. The CDR3: CASSYDSGPASYEQYF. CDR3 DNA sequence: TGTGCCAGCAGTTACGATTCAGGGCCGGCCTCCTACGAGCAGTACTTC.

This clonotype was detected many times. The chain uses TRBV28 and TRBJ1-1; 9 bases agree with TRBD1. The V segment lost 6 bases and the J segment 4 bases; nucleotides outside the gene matches: 9. Germline V lookup: CDR1 MDHEN, CDR2 SYDVKM. This CDR3 contains 15 residues. CDR3 sequence (DNA): TGTGCCAGCAGCCGGACAGGGGAATTGAGCACTGAAGCTTTCTTT. The encoded protein is CASSRTGELSTEAFF.

This clonotype has ten or more counts. The chain has TRBV29-1 and TRBJ1-1, with 7 bases aligning to TRBD1. CDR3 length: 13 amino acids. Germline assignment: CDR1 SQVTM and CDR2 ANQGSEA. V lost 6 bases and J lost 0; bases outside the gene matches: 4. CDR3 sequence: CSVTTGLNTEAFF. The CDR3 DNA sequence: TGCAGCGTAACGACAGGGCTGAACACTGAAGCTTTCTTT.

This clonotype was seen ten or more times. This chain uses TRBV5-1 with TRBJ1-1; 7 bases fit TRBD1. The CDR3 loop spans 14 amino acids. V lost 8 bases to trimming and J lost 11 bases; unmatched junction nucleotides: 18. CDR1 and CDR2 (germline): SGHRS, YFSETQ. Here the CDR3 DNA reads TGCGCCAGTGGGACAGCACGAGGGAGTATTAGGGCTTTCTTT. This translates into CASGTARGSIRAFF.

This clonotype appeared many times. The V and J genes are TRBV11-2 and TRBJ1-2, with D perhaps TRBD1 (5 bases). Per germline, CDR1 SGHAT and CDR2 FQNNGV. With 2 bases removed from V and 7 bases from J, the gap between germline ends came to 20 bases. The CDR3 totals 16 residues. CDR3 region: CASSLFHVGGMAGYTF. The CDR3, as DNA: TGTGCCAGCAGCTTATTTCACGTCGGGGGGATGGCTGGCTACACCTTC.

This clonotype was detected many times. V is TRBV12-3 or TRBV12-4 and J is TRBJ2-5, with D perhaps matching TRBD2 (7 bases). There are 15 residues in the CDR3. The ends were cut back, 3 bases at V and 4 bases at J, with 15 bases in the middle. The CDR3 region is CASSFGGGEGETQYF. CDR3 DNA: TGTGCCAGCAGTTTCGGCGGGGGCGAGGGAGAGACCCAGTACTTC.

This clonotype showed up many times. This sequence joins TRBV12-3 or TRBV12-4 and TRBJ2-7, with a tentative D call TRBD2 (7 bases). This CDR3 has 16 amino acids. Trimming removed 3 bases from V and 0 bases from J, with 15 bases in between. The CDR3 spells CASSFGGGRSSYEQYF. The CDR3, as DNA: TGTGCCAGCAGTTTTGGGGGCGGGAGAAGCTCCTACGAGCAGTACTTC.

This clonotype was seen only once. The chain uses TRBV12-3 or TRBV12-4 and TRBJ2-7, with TRBD2 as a possible D gene (6 bases). Trimming left V 3 bases short and J 3 bases short, with 9 bases between. The CDR3 has 13 amino acids. CDR3 in amino acids: CASSLQTSYEQYF. CDR3 bases: TGTGCCAGCAGTTTGCAGACTAGCTACGAGCAGTACTTC.

V is TRBV6-5 and J is TRBJ1-2, with D unresolved. There are 15 residues in the CDR3. V lost 0 bases and J lost 0, with 8 bases in between. Germline CDR1 MNHEY, CDR2 SVGAGI. The CDR3 protein is CASSYSVTTNYGYTF. In DNA form, the CDR3 reads TGTGCCAGCAGTTACTCCGTGACAACTAACTATGGCTACACCTTC.

This clonotype occurred many times. The rearrangement joins TRBV10-2 to TRBJ2-7; D is unclear. The V and J ends lost 0 bases and 4 bases respectively, with 10 bases between them. There are 14 residues in the CDR3. CDR1 and CDR2 from the germline V gene are WSHSY and SAAADI. This CDR3 is CASSESGTQYEQYF. DNA of the CDR3: TGCGCCAGCAGTGAGTCAGGAACGCAATACGAGCAGTACTTC.

The chain is built from TRBV12-3 or TRBV12-4 and TRBJ1-1, with D possibly being TRBD1 (5 bases). Trimming took off 1 base at V and 6 bases at J, with 18 bases between the two ends. CDR3 length equals 16 residues. The CDR3, as DNA: TGTGCCAGCAGTTTAGGGGGTGGCTTCACGGGGGCTGAAGCTTTCTTT. Residues: CASSLGGGFTGAEAFF.

This clonotype has only a few counts. CDR3 nucleotides: TGTGCCAGCGGGGCGGGGACACCGAACACTGAAGCTTTCTTT. This sequence encodes CASGAGTPNTEAFF. The chain couples TRBV9 to TRBJ1-1, with a tentative D call TRBD1 (6 bases). Trimming took off 7 bases at V and 1 base at J, with 14 bases between the two ends. The germline CDR1 and CDR2 sequences are SGDLS and YYNGEE. The CDR3 consists of 14 residues.

This clonotype appeared many times. The gene calls are TRBV6-5 and TRBJ1-1; 8 bases are a match to TRBD1. CDR3 length: 15 residues. Germline V CDR1 and CDR2: MNHEY, SVGAGI. V lost 5 bases and J lost 4; bases outside the gene matches: 9. Here the CDR3 reads CASSLPGQVSTEAFF. CDR3 nucleotide sequence: TGTGCCAGCAGTCTGCCGGGACAGGTTAGCACTGAAGCTTTCTTT.

This clonotype was picked up many times. V is TRBV12-3 or TRBV12-4 and J is TRBJ1-3, with D unclear. The CDR3 covers 17 residues. Trimming stripped 0 bases from V and 0 bases from J, with 12 bases between. DNA for the CDR3: TGTGCCAGCAGTTTAGCGAGGCACCTCCTCTCTGGAAACACCATATATTTT. This codes for CASSLARHLLSGNTIYF.

This clonotype appeared many times. The gene calls are TRBV5-1 and TRBJ1-2, with 7 bases lining up with TRBD1. CDR1 and CDR2 from the germline V gene are SGHRS and YFSETQ. V was pared by 0 bases and J by 2 bases, with 7 bases of the junction left unmatched. The CDR3 consists of 16 residues. For the CDR3, the DNA is TGCGCCAGCAGCTTGGCCAAACAGGGGTTGAACTATGGCTACACCTTC. Its protein product is CASSLAKQGLNYGYTF.

CDR3 nucleotides: TGTGCCAGCAGCTGGGACCGAATGCAAACCTACGAGCAGTACTTC. Encoded protein: CASSWDRMQTYEQYF. The V gene is TRBV11-3, the J gene TRBJ2-7; D possibly matches TRBD1 or TRBD2 (5 bases each). Germline V CDR1 and CDR2: SGHNT, YENEEA. V gave up 4 bases and J gave up 2 bases, with 15 bases separating them. This CDR3 has 15 amino acids.

This clonotype was seen ten or more times. The chain couples TRBV20-1 to TRBJ1-5, with TRBD1 as a possible D gene (5 bases). Looked up from germline, CDR1 is DFQATT and CDR2 is SNEGSKA (reference sequence). The CDR3 runs to 13 residues. Trimming removed 6 bases at V and 2 bases at J, with 11 bases between. CDR3 loop: CSARVAGNQPQHF. CDR3 bases: TGCAGTGCCAGGGTGGCGGGCAATCAGCCCCAGCATTTT.